This is a list of T cell receptor beta chains from one sample in a study of T cell changes during pregnancy in multiple sclerosis. Profiled with immunoSEQ multiplex PCR; TCRdb holds only in-frame clones, not every one. Here the sample spans 60,000 to 75,000 clones, 92% being singletons. The specimen was peripheral blood, collected in the second trimester of pregnancy. The receptor set was obtained from a female donor in good health, enrolled as a control in a pregnancy study. CDR3s include the opening cysteine and the closing phenylalanine or tryptophan. Fields, in order: clone size, J gene, V gene, D gene, CDR3 protein, CDR3 DNA. The D gene is left open where the match is weak. The size field is filled for only some rows; it gives once, few, many or a size class.

clone_size: medium-sized; j_call: TRBJ1-5; v_call: TRBV30; d_call: TRBD1; cdr3_aa: CAWSVLPGQTNQPQHF; cdr3_nt: TGTGCCTGGAGTGTTCTACCGGGACAGACAAATCAGCCCCAGCATTTT
clone_size: -; j_call: TRBJ1-1; v_call: TRBV7-9; d_call: TRBD1; cdr3_aa: CASTQQGGTEAFF; cdr3_nt: TGTGCCAGCACCCAACAGGGGGGAACTGAAGCTTTCTTT
clone_size: -; j_call: TRBJ1-1; v_call: TRBV11-2; d_call: -; cdr3_aa: CASSLRRSGTEAFF; cdr3_nt: TGTGCCAGCAGCTTACGGAGAAGTGGAACTGAAGCTTTCTTT
clone_size: -; j_call: TRBJ2-5; v_call: TRBV6-5; d_call: -; cdr3_aa: CASSPEAQETQYF; cdr3_nt: TGTGCCAGCAGCCCAGAGGCACAAGAGACCCAGTACTTC
clone_size: -; j_call: TRBJ2-7; v_call: TRBV4-1; d_call: TRBD1; cdr3_aa: CASSPIQGASYEQYF; cdr3_nt: TGCGCCAGCAGCCCCATACAGGGGGCCTCCTACGAGCAGTACTTC
clone_size: -; j_call: TRBJ2-5; v_call: TRBV13; d_call: TRBD2; cdr3_aa: CASSALAGEETQYF; cdr3_nt: TGTGCCAGCAGCGCACTAGCGGGGGAAGAGACCCAGTACTTC
clone_size: once; j_call: TRBJ1-5; v_call: TRBV10-1; d_call: -; cdr3_aa: CASKSSNQPQHF; cdr3_nt: TGCGCCAGTAAGAGCAGCAATCAGCCCCAGCATTTT
clone_size: -; j_call: TRBJ1-3; v_call: TRBV9; d_call: -; cdr3_aa: CASSVGGSSGNTIYF; cdr3_nt: TGTGCCAGCAGCGTCGGAGGATCCTCTGGAAACACCATATATTTT
clone_size: -; j_call: TRBJ2-7; v_call: TRBV5-1; d_call: -; cdr3_aa: CASSLDWSYEQYF; cdr3_nt: TGCGCCAGCAGCTTGGATTGGAGCTACGAGCAGTACTTC
clone_size: once; j_call: TRBJ1-3; v_call: TRBV7-2; d_call: -; cdr3_aa: CASSLYDRYSGNTIYF; cdr3_nt: TGTGCCAGCAGCCTCTACGACAGATACTCTGGAAACACCATATATTTT
clone_size: -; j_call: TRBJ1-2; v_call: TRBV28; d_call: -; cdr3_aa: CASSFRGGYGYTF; cdr3_nt: TGTGCCAGCAGTTTTAGGGGGGGATATGGCTACACCTTC
clone_size: -; j_call: TRBJ2-7; v_call: TRBV2; d_call: -; cdr3_aa: CASSEHYEQYF; cdr3_nt: TGTGCCAGCAGTGAACACTACGAGCAGTACTTC
clone_size: -; j_call: TRBJ2-1; v_call: TRBV9; d_call: -; cdr3_aa: CASSGKSSYNEQFF; cdr3_nt: TGTGCCAGCAGCGGAAAGAGCTCCTACAATGAGCAGTTCTTC
clone_size: -; j_call: TRBJ2-1; v_call: TRBV6-5; d_call: TRBD1; cdr3_aa: CASRTGQVSYNEQFF; cdr3_nt: TGTGCCAGCAGGACGGGACAGGTTTCCTACAATGAGCAGTTCTTC
clone_size: -; j_call: TRBJ1-3; v_call: TRBV1; d_call: -; cdr3_aa: CTSRRGQADSGNTIYF; cdr3_nt: TGCACCAGCAGGCGGGGACAGGCCGACTCTGGAAACACCATATATTTT
clone_size: once; j_call: TRBJ1-2; v_call: TRBV6-1; d_call: TRBD1; cdr3_aa: CASSETGTHGYTF; cdr3_nt: TGTGCCAGCAGTGAGACAGGGACCCATGGCTACACCTTC
clone_size: -; j_call: TRBJ2-7; v_call: TRBV27; d_call: TRBD2; cdr3_aa: CASSPLGLAGRYEQYF; cdr3_nt: TGTGCCAGCAGTCCCCTTGGACTAGCGGGACGATACGAGCAGTACTTC
clone_size: -; j_call: TRBJ2-3; v_call: TRBV18; d_call: -; cdr3_aa: CASSPLSARDTQYF; cdr3_nt: TGTGCCAGCTCACCACTCTCTGCCAGAGATACGCAGTATTTT
clone_size: -; j_call: TRBJ2-7; v_call: TRBV5-1; d_call: TRBD2; cdr3_aa: CASSGSGSNEQYF; cdr3_nt: TGCGCCAGCAGCGGTAGCGGGAGTAACGAGCAGTACTTC
clone_size: -; j_call: TRBJ1-3; v_call: TRBV18; d_call: -; cdr3_aa: CASSPAGSSGNTIYF; cdr3_nt: TGTGCCAGCTCACCTGCCGGGAGCTCTGGAAACACCATATATTTT
clone_size: once; j_call: TRBJ2-1; v_call: TRBV4-2; d_call: TRBD2; cdr3_aa: CASSQVSREGVGHEQFF; cdr3_nt: TGTGCCAGCAGCCAAGTCTCGCGGGAGGGTGTTGGCCATGAGCAGTTCTTC
clone_size: -; j_call: TRBJ2-7; v_call: TRBV28; d_call: TRBD1; cdr3_aa: CASRDRGQREQYF; cdr3_nt: TGTGCCAGCAGGGACAGGGGGCAAAGAGAGCAGTACTTC
clone_size: -; j_call: TRBJ2-1; v_call: TRBV6-1; d_call: TRBD2; cdr3_aa: CASSEYPSGSLGNEQFF; cdr3_nt: TGTGCCAGCAGTGAATATCCTAGCGGGAGTTTAGGGAATGAGCAGTTCTTC
clone_size: -; j_call: TRBJ2-5; v_call: TRBV4-3; d_call: TRBD2; cdr3_aa: CASSRVLAGQETQYF; cdr3_nt: TGCGCCAGCAGCCGCGTACTAGCGGGCCAAGAGACCCAGTACTTC
clone_size: -; j_call: TRBJ1-6; v_call: TRBV6-5; d_call: -; cdr3_aa: CASSATGDLFSPLHF; cdr3_nt: TGTGCCAGCTCAGCTACAGGAGATCTTTTTTCACCCCTCCACTTT
clone_size: -; j_call: TRBJ2-1; v_call: TRBV25-1; d_call: -; cdr3_aa: CASSESEARVINEQFF; cdr3_nt: TGTGCCAGCAGTGAATCTGAGGCCCGAGTAATCAATGAGCAGTTCTTC
clone_size: -; j_call: TRBJ1-1; v_call: TRBV5-4; d_call: -; cdr3_aa: CASSLSQGRDYTEAFF; cdr3_nt: TGTGCCAGCAGCTTGTCACAGGGACGGGATTACACTGAAGCTTTCTTT
clone_size: -; j_call: TRBJ1-2; v_call: TRBV11-2; d_call: -; cdr3_aa: CASSLTPAGYGYTF; cdr3_nt: TGTGCCAGCAGCTTAACACCCGCGGGTTATGGCTACACCTTC
clone_size: -; j_call: TRBJ2-1; v_call: TRBV4-3; d_call: TRBD2; cdr3_aa: CASSQEGSSGRGYNEQFF; cdr3_nt: TGCGCCAGCAGCCAGGAAGGGTCTAGCGGGAGGGGATACAATGAGCAGTTCTTC
clone_size: -; j_call: TRBJ2-3; v_call: TRBV6-1; d_call: -; cdr3_aa: CASSEATTRANTQYF; cdr3_nt: TGTGCCAGCAGTGAAGCGACGACTAGGGCAAATACGCAGTATTTT
clone_size: -; j_call: TRBJ1-2; v_call: TRBV9; d_call: TRBD1; cdr3_aa: CASSPRDRGYTF; cdr3_nt: TGTGCCAGCAGCCCCCGGGACAGGGGTTACACCTTC
clone_size: -; j_call: TRBJ2-5; v_call: TRBV4-1; d_call: -; cdr3_aa: CASSPGHDEEETQYF; cdr3_nt: TGCGCCAGCAGCCCGGGACATGACGAAGAAGAGACCCAGTACTTC
clone_size: -; j_call: TRBJ1-3; v_call: TRBV4-3; d_call: -; cdr3_aa: CASSQAGTPDSGNTIYF; cdr3_nt: TGCGCCAGCAGCCAAGCCGGGACACCCGATTCTGGAAACACCATATATTTT
clone_size: -; j_call: TRBJ1-2; v_call: TRBV5-1; d_call: -; cdr3_aa: CASSSQGEYGYTF; cdr3_nt: TGCGCCAGCAGCTCACAGGGAGAGTATGGCTACACCTTC
clone_size: once; j_call: TRBJ2-4; v_call: TRBV13; d_call: TRBD2; cdr3_aa: CASSLGSGITKNIQYF; cdr3_nt: TGTGCCAGCAGCTTAGGTAGCGGGATAACCAAAAACATTCAGTACTTC
clone_size: -; j_call: TRBJ2-7; v_call: TRBV11-2; d_call: TRBD2; cdr3_aa: CASSLVVAGGREQYF; cdr3_nt: TGTGCCAGCAGCTTAGTGGTAGCGGGGGGGCGGGAGCAGTACTTC
clone_size: -; j_call: TRBJ2-5; v_call: TRBV2; d_call: TRBD1; cdr3_aa: CASSEAPRTGDQETQYF; cdr3_nt: TGTGCCAGCAGTGAAGCGCCCAGGACAGGGGATCAAGAGACCCAGTACTTC
clone_size: -; j_call: TRBJ2-7; v_call: TRBV2; d_call: TRBD2; cdr3_aa: CASRRTSAPHEQYF; cdr3_nt: TGTGCCAGCAGACGGACTAGCGCCCCTCACGAGCAGTACTTC
clone_size: -; j_call: TRBJ1-4; v_call: TRBV29-1; d_call: -; cdr3_aa: CSVAGKEKLFF; cdr3_nt: TGCAGCGTTGCAGGGAAAGAAAAACTGTTTTTT
clone_size: -; j_call: TRBJ1-5; v_call: TRBV6-1; d_call: -; cdr3_aa: CASSDGLLNQPQHF; cdr3_nt: TGTGCCAGCAGTGACGGACTGTTAAATCAGCCCCAGCATTTT
clone_size: -; j_call: TRBJ2-3; v_call: TRBV5-1; d_call: -; cdr3_aa: CASSFPDYGTDTQYF; cdr3_nt: TGCGCCAGCAGCTTCCCGGACTACGGTACAGATACGCAGTATTTT
clone_size: few; j_call: TRBJ2-7; v_call: TRBV7-9; d_call: -; cdr3_aa: CASSLARTPLGEQYF; cdr3_nt: TGTGCCAGCAGCTTAGCTCGGACACCCCTTGGCGAGCAGTACTTC
clone_size: few; j_call: TRBJ2-5; v_call: TRBV19; d_call: TRBD2; cdr3_aa: CASSSAGVRETQYF; cdr3_nt: TGTGCCAGTAGTTCAGCGGGAGTGAGAGAGACCCAGTACTTC
clone_size: -; j_call: TRBJ2-7; v_call: TRBV6-5; d_call: TRBD2; cdr3_aa: CASSYSGLAGSYEQYF; cdr3_nt: TGTGCCAGCAGTTACTCGGGACTAGCGGGGTCCTACGAGCAGTACTTC
clone_size: few; j_call: TRBJ2-2; v_call: TRBV10-3; d_call: TRBD2; cdr3_aa: CAIKAGLAGNTGELFF; cdr3_nt: TGTGCCATCAAAGCGGGACTAGCGGGGAACACCGGGGAGCTGTTTTTT
clone_size: few; j_call: TRBJ1-1; v_call: TRBV28; d_call: -; cdr3_aa: CASSFQGWGNTEAFF; cdr3_nt: TGTGCCAGCAGCTTCCAGGGGTGGGGGAACACTGAAGCTTTCTTT
clone_size: -; j_call: TRBJ2-3; v_call: TRBV4-1; d_call: TRBD2; cdr3_aa: CASSQPAGGTDTQYF; cdr3_nt: TGCGCCAGCAGCCAACCAGCGGGAGGTACAGATACGCAGTATTTT
clone_size: once; j_call: TRBJ2-5; v_call: TRBV5-8; d_call: TRBD2; cdr3_aa: CASSLVGDYVPQETQYF; cdr3_nt: TGTGCCAGCAGCTTGGTAGGGGACTACGTTCCTCAAGAGACCCAGTACTTC
clone_size: few; j_call: TRBJ1-1; v_call: TRBV9; d_call: -; cdr3_aa: CASSAQTENTEAFF; cdr3_nt: TGTGCCAGCAGCGCTCAGACAGAGAACACTGAAGCTTTCTTT
clone_size: -; j_call: TRBJ2-2; v_call: TRBV9; d_call: -; cdr3_aa: CASSGEVSGELFF; cdr3_nt: TGTGCCAGCAGCGGAGAGGTTTCCGGGGAGCTGTTTTTT
clone_size: -; j_call: TRBJ2-7; v_call: TRBV6-6; d_call: -; cdr3_aa: CASSSSPRVGGYEQYF; cdr3_nt: TGTGCCAGCAGTTCTAGCCCACGGGTTGGAGGCTACGAGCAGTACTTC
clone_size: -; j_call: TRBJ2-3; v_call: TRBV14; d_call: -; cdr3_aa: CASSYDGRGSDTQYF; cdr3_nt: TGTGCCAGCAGCTATGACGGGAGAGGTTCAGATACGCAGTATTTT
clone_size: -; j_call: TRBJ1-5; v_call: TRBV19; d_call: -; cdr3_aa: CASSIGPGDSNQPQHF; cdr3_nt: TGTGCCAGTAGTATTGGCCCAGGGGATAGCAATCAGCCCCAGCATTTT
clone_size: few; j_call: TRBJ2-7; v_call: TRBV28; d_call: -; cdr3_aa: CASSLIAGAQYF; cdr3_nt: TGTGCCAGCAGTTTAATTGCTGGGGCTCAGTACTTC
clone_size: -; j_call: TRBJ2-7; v_call: TRBV29-1; d_call: -; cdr3_aa: CSVRFEVAGRGEQYF; cdr3_nt: TGCAGCGTTCGGTTCGAGGTGGCAGGGAGGGGGGAGCAGTACTTC